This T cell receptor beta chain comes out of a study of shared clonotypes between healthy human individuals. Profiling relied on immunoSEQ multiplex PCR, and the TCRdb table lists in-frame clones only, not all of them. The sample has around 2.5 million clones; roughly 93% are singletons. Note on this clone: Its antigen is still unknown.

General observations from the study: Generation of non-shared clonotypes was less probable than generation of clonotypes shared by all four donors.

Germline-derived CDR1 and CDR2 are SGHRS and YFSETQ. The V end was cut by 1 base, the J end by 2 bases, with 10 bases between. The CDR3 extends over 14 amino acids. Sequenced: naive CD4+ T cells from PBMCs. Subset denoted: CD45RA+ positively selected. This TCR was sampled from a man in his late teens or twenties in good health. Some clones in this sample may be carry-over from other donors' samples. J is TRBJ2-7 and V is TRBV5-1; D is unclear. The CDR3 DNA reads TGCGCCAGCAGCTTGAGTCAGATAACCTACGAGCAGTACTTC. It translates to CASSLSQITYEQYF. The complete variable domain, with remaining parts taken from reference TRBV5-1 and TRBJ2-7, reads KAGVTQTPRYLIKTRGQQVTLSCSPISGHRSVSWYQQTPGQGLQFLFEYFSETQRNKGNFPGRFSGRQFSNSRSEMNVSTLELGDSALYLCASSLSQITYEQYFGPGTRLTVT.